This T cell receptor beta chain was found in a study of blood T cell repertoires in COVID-19. Study background: PBMCs, B-cell-depleted T cells, or T cells were the source of the cDNA or gDNA that made up the material.

CDR1 is MDHEN and CDR2 is SYDVKM in the germline V gene. The CDR3 runs 16 residues. V was pared by 4 bases and J by 10 bases, with 14 bases of the junction left unmatched. As handled by the study authors: How many nucleated cells were present was estimated from reference gene primer amplification. Generated by immunoSEQ multiplex PCR, the TCRdb table keeps only in-frame clones and is missing some. V, J and clone size were drawn from that table, and D and trimming were deduced from the DNA. The sample lists over 130,000 clones; over 65% were seen once. Input material: peripheral blood. The chain employs TRBV28 and TRBJ1-2, with TRBD1 matching 11 bases. The TCR was taken from an older man with acute or convalescent COVID-19. The CDR3 protein is CASSSPTGTGGFLYTF. CDR3 coding DNA: TGTGCCAGCAGTTCCCCCACCGGGACAGGGGGATTTCTCTACACCTTC.